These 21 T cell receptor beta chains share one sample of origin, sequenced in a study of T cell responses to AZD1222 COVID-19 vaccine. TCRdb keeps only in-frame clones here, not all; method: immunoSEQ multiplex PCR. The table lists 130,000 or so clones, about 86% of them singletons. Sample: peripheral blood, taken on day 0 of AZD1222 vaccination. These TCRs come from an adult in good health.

The chain's CDR3 is CASGGALDYNEQFF. CDR3 nucleotides: TGTGCCAGCGGCGGGGCGCTTGACTACAATGAGCAGTTCTTC. This chain connects TRBV7-8 to TRBJ2-1; D is possibly TRBD2 (6 bases). The germline V gene has CDR1 SGHVS and CDR2 FQNEAQ. Trimming cost V 8 bases and J 3 bases, with 14 bases left between them. The CDR3 is 14 residues long. Looking up the rest from reference TRBV7-8 and TRBJ2-1 gives the full variable domain: GAGVSQSPRYKVAKRGQDVALRCDPISGHVSLFWYQQALGQGPEFLTYFQNEAQLDKSGLPSDRFFAERPEGSVSTLKIQRTQQEDSAVYLCASGGALDYNEQFFGPGTRLTVL.

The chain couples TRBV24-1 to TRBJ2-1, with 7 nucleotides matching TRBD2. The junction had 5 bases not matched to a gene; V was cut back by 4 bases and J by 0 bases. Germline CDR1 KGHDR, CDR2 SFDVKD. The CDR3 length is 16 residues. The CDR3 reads CATSDPTSPSYNEQFF. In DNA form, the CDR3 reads TGTGCCACCAGTGACCCGACTAGCCCCTCCTACAATGAGCAGTTCTTC.

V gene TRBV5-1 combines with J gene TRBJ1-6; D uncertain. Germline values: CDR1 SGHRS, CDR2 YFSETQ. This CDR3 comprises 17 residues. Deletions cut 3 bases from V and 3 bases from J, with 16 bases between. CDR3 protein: CASSSRGTRFYNSPLHF. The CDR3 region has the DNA TGCGCCAGCAGCTCCCGAGGAACCCGCTTCTATAATTCACCCCTCCACTTT.

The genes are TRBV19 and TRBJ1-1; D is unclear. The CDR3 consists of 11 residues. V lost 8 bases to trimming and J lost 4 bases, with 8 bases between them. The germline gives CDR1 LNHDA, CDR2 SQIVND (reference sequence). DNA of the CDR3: TGTGCCAGTTTGCGGGGCACTGAAGCTTTCTTT. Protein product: CASLRGTEAFF.

The CDR3 is CASSTGWQPQHF. CDR3 sequence (DNA): TGTGCCAGTAGTACCGGTTGGCAGCCCCAGCATTTT. The chain carries TRBV19 and TRBJ1-5; no clear D gene. The CDR3 sequence is 12 residues long. Trimming left V 4 bases short and J 7 bases short, with 8 bases between. CDR1 and CDR2 from the germline V gene are LNHDA and SQIVND (reference sequence). Full variable domain (outside the CDR3, taken from reference TRBV19 and TRBJ1-5): DGGITQSPKYLFRKEGQNVTLSCEQNLNHDAMYWYRQDPGQGLRLIYYSQIVNDFQKGDIAEGYSVSREKKESFPLTVTSAQKNPTAFYLCASSTGWQPQHFGDGTRLSIL.

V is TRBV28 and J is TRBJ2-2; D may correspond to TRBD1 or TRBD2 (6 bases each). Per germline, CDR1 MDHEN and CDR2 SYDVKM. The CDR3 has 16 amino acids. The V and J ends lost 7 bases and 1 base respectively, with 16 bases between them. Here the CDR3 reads CASTKGGTLNTGELFF. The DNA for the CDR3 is TGTGCCAGCACCAAGGGCGGGACATTGAACACCGGGGAGCTGTTTTTT. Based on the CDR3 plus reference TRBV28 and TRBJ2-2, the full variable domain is DVKVTQSSRYLVKRTGEKVFLECVQDMDHENMFWYRQDPGLGLRLIYFSYDVKMKEKGDIPEGYSVSREKKERFSLILESASTNQTSMYLCASTKGGTLNTGELFFGEGSRLTVL.

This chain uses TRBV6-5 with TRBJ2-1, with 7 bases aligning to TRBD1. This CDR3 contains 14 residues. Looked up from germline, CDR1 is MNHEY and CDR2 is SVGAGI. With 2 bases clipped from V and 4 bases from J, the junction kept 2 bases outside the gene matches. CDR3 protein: CASSYGRGYNEQFF. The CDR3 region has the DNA TGTGCCAGCAGTTACGGCAGGGGGTACAATGAGCAGTTCTTC.

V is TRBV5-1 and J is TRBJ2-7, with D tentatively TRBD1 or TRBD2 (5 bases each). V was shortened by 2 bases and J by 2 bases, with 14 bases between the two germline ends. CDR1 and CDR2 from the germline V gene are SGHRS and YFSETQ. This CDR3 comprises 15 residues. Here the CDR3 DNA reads TGCGCCAGCAGCTTTCTTCCGGGACCTCCCTACGAGCAGTACTTC. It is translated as CASSFLPGPPYEQYF. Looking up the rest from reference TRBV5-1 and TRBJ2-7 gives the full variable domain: KAGVTQTPRYLIKTRGQQVTLSCSPISGHRSVSWYQQTPGQGLQFLFEYFSETQRNKGNFPGRFSGRQFSNSRSEMNVSTLELGDSALYLCASSFLPGPPYEQYFGPGTRLTVT.

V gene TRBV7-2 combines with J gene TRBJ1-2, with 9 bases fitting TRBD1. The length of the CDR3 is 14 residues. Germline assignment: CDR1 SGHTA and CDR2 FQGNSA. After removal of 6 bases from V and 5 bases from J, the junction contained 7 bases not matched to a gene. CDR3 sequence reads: CASSFGGTGYGYTF. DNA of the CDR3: TGTGCCAGCAGTTTCGGAGGGACAGGGTATGGCTACACCTTC.

The CDR3 protein is CASSFDFFLGGTQYF. CDR3 sequence (DNA): TGTGCCAGCAGCTTTGATTTCTTCCTGGGGGGGACCCAGTACTTC. The chain couples TRBV7-9 to TRBJ2-5; tentative D call: TRBD2 (6 bases). Germline lookup yields CDR1 SEHNR and CDR2 FQNEAQ (reference sequence). This CDR3 contains 15 residues. The germline V and J ends were trimmed by 3 bases and 7 bases, with 18 bases remaining between them.

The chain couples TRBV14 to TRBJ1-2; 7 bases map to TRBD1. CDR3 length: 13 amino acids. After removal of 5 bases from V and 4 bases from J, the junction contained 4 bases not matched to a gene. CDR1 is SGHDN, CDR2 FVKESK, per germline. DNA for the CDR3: TGTGCCAGCAGCATCCGGGACAGCTATGGCTACACCTTC. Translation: CASSIRDSYGYTF.

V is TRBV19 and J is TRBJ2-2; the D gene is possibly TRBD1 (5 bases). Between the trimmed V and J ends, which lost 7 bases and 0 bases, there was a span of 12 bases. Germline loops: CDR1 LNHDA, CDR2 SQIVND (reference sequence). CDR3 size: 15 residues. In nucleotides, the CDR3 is TGTGCCAGTACCGATGTACAGGCGAACACCGGGGAGCTGTTTTTT. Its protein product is CASTDVQANTGELFF. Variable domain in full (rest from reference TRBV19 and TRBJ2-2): DGGITQSPKYLFRKEGQNVTLSCEQNLNHDAMYWYRQDPGQGLRLIYYSQIVNDFQKGDIAEGYSVSREKKESFPLTVTSAQKNPTAFYLCASTDVQANTGELFFGEGSRLTVL.

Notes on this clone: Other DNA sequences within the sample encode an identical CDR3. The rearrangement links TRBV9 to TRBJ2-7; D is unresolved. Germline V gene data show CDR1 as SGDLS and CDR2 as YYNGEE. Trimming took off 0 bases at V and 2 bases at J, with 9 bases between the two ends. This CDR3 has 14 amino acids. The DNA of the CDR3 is TGTGCCAGCAGCGTAGCGGCTGGTACCTACGAGCAGTACTTC. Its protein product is CASSVAAGTYEQYF.

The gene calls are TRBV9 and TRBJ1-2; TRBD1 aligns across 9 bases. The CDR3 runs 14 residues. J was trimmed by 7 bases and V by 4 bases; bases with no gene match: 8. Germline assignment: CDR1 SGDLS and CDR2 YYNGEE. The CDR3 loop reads CASSSRTGDIGYTF. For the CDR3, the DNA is TGTGCCAGCAGCTCGCGGACAGGGGATATTGGCTACACCTTC.

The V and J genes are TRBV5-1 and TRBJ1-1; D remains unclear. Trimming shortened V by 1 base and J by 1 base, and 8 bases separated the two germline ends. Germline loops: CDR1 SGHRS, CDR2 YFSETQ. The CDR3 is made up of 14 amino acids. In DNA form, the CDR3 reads TGCGCCAGCAGCTTGCTGTCTGAGAACACTGAAGCTTTCTTT. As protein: CASSLLSENTEAFF.

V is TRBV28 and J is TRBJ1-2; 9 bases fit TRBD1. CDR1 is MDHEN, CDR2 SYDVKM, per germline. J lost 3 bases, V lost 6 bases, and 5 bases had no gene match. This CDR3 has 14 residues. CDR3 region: CASSLQGAHYGYTF. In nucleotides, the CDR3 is TGTGCCAGCAGCCTACAGGGGGCACACTATGGCTACACCTTC.

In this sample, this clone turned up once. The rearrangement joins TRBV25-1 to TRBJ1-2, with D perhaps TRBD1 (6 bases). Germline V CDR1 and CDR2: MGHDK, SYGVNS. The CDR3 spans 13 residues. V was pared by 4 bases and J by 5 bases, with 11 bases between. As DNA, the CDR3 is TGTGCCAGCAGTGCTACAGGGTCGTATGGCTACACCTTC. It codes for CASSATGSYGYTF.

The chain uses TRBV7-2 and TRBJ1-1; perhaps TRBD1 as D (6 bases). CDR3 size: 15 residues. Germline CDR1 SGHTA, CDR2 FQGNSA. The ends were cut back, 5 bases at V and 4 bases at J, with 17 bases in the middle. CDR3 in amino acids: CASSTGGGRGTEAFF. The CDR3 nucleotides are TGTGCCAGCAGCACTGGGGGGGGCCGGGGCACTGAAGCTTTCTTT.

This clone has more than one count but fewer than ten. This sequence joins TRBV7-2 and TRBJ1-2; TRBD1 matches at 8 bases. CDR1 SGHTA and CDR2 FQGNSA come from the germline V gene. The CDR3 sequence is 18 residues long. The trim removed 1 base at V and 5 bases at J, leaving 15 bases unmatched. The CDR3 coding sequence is TGTGCCAGCAGCTTAGATCTCAGGACAGGGTGGACTCGATATGGCTACACCTTC. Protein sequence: CASSLDLRTGWTRYGYTF.

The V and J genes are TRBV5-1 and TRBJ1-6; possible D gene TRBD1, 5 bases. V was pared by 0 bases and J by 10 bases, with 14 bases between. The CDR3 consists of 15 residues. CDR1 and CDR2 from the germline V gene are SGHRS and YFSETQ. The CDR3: CASSLVAVRGSPLHF. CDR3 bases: TGCGCCAGCAGCTTGGTCGCAGTTAGGGGATCACCCCTCCACTTT.

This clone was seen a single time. CDR3 sequence (DNA): TGTGCCAGCATTGCGGGACCCGGGGAAATTGGTGGGGAGCTGTTTTTT. This codes for CASIAGPGEIGGELFF. This chain links TRBV2 with TRBJ2-2, with a possible D match to TRBD2 (6 bases). Germline-derived CDR1 and CDR2 are SNHLY and FYNNEI. Trimming pared 7 bases from V and 8 bases from J, leaving 23 bases between. CDR3 length equals 16 residues.